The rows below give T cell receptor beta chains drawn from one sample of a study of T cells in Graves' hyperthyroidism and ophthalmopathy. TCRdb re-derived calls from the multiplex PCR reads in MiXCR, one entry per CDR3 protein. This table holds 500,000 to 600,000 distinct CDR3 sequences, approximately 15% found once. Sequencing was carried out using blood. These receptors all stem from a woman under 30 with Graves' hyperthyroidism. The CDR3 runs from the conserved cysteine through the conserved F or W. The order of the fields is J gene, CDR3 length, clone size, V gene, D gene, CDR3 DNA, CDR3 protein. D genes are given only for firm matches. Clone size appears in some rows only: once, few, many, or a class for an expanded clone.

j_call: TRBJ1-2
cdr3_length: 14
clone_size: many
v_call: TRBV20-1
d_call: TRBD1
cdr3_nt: TGCAGTGCTAGAGCGGGACAGGGGGCGCCGGGCTACACCTTC
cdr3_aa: CSARAGQGAPGYTF

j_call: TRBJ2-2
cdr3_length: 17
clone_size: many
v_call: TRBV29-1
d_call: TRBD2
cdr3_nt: TGCAGCGTTTACACCATGCTAGCGGGAGTGGGGTCCGGGGAGCTGTTTTTT
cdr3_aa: CSVYTMLAGVGSGELFF

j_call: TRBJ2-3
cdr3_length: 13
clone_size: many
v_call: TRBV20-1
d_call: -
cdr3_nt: TGCAGTGCTAGTTGGGCCGCAGCAGATACGCAGTATTTT
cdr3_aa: CSASWAAADTQYF

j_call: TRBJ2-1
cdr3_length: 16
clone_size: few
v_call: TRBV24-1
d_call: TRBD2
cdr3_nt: TGTGCCACCAGTGACCGAACTAGCGGGGACTACAATGAGCAGTTCTTC
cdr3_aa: CATSDRTSGDYNEQFF

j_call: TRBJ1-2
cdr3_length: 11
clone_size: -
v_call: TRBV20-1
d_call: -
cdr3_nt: TGCAGTGCCGAACGGGACTATGGCTACACCTTC
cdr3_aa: CSAERDYGYTF

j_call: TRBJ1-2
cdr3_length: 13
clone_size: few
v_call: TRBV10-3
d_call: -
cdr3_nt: TGTGCCATCAGTGAGTTGGTAAACTATGGCTACACCTTC
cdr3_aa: CAISELVNYGYTF

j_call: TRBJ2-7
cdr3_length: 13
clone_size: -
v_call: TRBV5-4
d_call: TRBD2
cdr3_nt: TGTGCCAGCAGGGATGCGGGGGGCCGAGAGCAGTACTTC
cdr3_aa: CASRDAGGREQYF

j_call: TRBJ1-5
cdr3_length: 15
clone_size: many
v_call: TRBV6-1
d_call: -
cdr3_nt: TGTGCCAGCAGGACCAGACAGAATAGCAATCAGCCCCAGCATTTT
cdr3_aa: CASRTRQNSNQPQHF

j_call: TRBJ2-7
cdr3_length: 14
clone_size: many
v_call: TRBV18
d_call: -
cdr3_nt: TGTGCCAGCTCACCAGTTACGGGGCATTACGAGCAGTACTTC
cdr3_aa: CASSPVTGHYEQYF

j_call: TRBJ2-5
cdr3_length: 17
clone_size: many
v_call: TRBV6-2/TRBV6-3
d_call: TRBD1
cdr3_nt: TGTGCCAGCAGACCCCGAACGCGCAGGGGGCCGGGTGAGACCCAGTACTTC
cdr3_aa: CASRPRTRRGPGETQYF

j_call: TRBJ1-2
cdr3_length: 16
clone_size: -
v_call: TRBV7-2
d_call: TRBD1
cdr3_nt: TGTGCCAGCAGCCGGGACAGGGGGCCGAGGGACTATGGCTACACCTTC
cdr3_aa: CASSRDRGPRDYGYTF

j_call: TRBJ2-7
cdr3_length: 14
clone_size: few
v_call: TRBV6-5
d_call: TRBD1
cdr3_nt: TGTGCCAGCAGTTACACGGGACAGGGTGGCGAGCAGTACTTC
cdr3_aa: CASSYTGQGGEQYF

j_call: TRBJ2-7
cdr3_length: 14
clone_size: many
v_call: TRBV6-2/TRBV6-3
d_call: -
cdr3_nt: TGTGCCAGCAGTTCAAGGGCCGCTATAGACGAGCAGTACTTC
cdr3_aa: CASSSRAAIDEQYF

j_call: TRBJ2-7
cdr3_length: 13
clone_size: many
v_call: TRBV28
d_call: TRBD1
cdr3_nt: TGTGCCAGCAGCGGTGACAGGGTCTACGAGCAGTACTTC
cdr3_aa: CASSGDRVYEQYF

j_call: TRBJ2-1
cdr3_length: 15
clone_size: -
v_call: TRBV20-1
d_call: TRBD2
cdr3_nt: TGCAGTGCGACTGGACTAGCGGGGGGTTACAATGAGCAGTTCTTC
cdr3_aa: CSATGLAGGYNEQFF

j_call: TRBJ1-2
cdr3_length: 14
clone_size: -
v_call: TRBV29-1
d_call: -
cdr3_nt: TGCAGCGTTGATGTCGGGGGCGCAGAGTATGGCTACACCTTC
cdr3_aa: CSVDVGGAEYGYTF

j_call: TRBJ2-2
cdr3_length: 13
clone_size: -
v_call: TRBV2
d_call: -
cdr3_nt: TGTGCCAGCAGAGGACAGCCCACCGGGGAGCTGTTTTTT
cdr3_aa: CASRGQPTGELFF

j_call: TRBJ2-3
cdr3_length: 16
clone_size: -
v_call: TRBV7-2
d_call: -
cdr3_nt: TGTGCCAGCAGAGCCTCCGGGACACGAGGCACAGATACGCAGTATTTT
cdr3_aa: CASRASGTRGTDTQYF

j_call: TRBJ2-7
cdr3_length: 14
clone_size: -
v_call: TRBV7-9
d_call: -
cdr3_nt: TGTGCCAGCAGCTTAGTCGATATATTTTCCGAGCAGTACTTC
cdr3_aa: CASSLVDIFSEQYF

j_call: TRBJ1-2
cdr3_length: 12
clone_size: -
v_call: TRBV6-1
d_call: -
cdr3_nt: TGTGCCAGCAGCCGCATAGGCTATGGCTACACCTTC
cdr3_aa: CASSRIGYGYTF

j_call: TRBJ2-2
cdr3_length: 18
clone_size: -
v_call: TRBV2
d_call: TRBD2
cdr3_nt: TGTGCCAGCAGTCCCGGACTAGCGGGAGGGCCGAACACCGGGGAGCTGTTTTTT
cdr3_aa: CASSPGLAGGPNTGELFF

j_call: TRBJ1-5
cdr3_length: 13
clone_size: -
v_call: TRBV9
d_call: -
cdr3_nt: TGTGCCAGCAGCGGGGGCACCAATCAGCCCCAGCATTTT
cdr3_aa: CASSGGTNQPQHF

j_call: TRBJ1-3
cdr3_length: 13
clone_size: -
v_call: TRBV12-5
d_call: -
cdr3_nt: TGTGCTAGTGGTTGGACAGATGGAAACACCATATATTTT
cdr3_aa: CASGWTDGNTIYF

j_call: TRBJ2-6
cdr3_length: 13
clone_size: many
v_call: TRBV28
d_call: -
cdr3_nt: TGTGCCAGCAGCGATTCTGGGGCCAACGTCCTGACTTTC
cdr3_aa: CASSDSGANVLTF

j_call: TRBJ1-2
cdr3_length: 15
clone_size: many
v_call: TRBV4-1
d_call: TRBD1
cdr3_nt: TGCGCCAGCAGCCAAGATGGGTACAGGGGGTATGGCTACACCTTC
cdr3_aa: CASSQDGYRGYGYTF

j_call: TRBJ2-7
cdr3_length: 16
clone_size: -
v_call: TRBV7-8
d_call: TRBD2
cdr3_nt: TGTGCCAGCAGCTTTTTTGGGACTAGCGGGGGGTACGAGCAGTACTTC
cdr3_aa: CASSFFGTSGGYEQYF

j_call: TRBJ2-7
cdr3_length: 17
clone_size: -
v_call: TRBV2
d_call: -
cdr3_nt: TGTGCCAGCAGTGAACATCTAGTTCCCTCAAAGTCCGACGAGCAGTACTTC
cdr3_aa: CASSEHLVPSKSDEQYF

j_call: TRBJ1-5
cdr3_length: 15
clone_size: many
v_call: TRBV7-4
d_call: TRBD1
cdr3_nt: TGTGCCAGCAGCCCTCGGGGGTTACAGGGGCAGCCCCAGCATTTT
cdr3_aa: CASSPRGLQGQPQHF

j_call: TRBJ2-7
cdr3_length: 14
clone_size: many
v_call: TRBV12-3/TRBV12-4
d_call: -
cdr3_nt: TGTGCCAGCAGTTTAGTAGGACCAAGGGCCGAGCAGTACTTC
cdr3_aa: CASSLVGPRAEQYF

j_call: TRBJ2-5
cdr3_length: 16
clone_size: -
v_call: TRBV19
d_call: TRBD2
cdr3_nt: TGTGCCAGCCCTAGGGGGGAGTTAGCGGGAGAAGAGACCCAGTACTTC
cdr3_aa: CASPRGELAGEETQYF

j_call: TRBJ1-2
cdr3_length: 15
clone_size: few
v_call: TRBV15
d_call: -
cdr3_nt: TGTGCCACCAGCAGCCCTACAGGTCTGGAGGTCGGCTACACCTTC
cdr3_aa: CATSSPTGLEVGYTF

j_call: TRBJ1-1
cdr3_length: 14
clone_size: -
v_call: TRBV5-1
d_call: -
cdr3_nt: TGCGCCAGCAGCCCCGTGGACGACAACAGTGAAGCTTTCTTT
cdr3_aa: CASSPVDDNSEAFF

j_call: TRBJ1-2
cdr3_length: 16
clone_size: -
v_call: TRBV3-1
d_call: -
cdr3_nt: TGTGCCAGCAGCCAAGCGGCCCTATGGGACCTGGAAGGCTACACCTTC
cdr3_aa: CASSQAALWDLEGYTF

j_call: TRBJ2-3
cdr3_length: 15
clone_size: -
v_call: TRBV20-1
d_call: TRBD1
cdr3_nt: TGCAGTGCCAGCGGCTTGGGACAGGGACTAGATACGCAGTATTTT
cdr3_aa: CSASGLGQGLDTQYF

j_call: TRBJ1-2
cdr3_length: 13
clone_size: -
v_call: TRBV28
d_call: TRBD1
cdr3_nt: TGTGCCAGCAGTTTCGGACAGGGGCTTGGCTACACCTTC
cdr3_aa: CASSFGQGLGYTF

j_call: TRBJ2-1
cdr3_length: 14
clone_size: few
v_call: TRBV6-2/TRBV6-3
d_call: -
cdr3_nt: TGTGCCAGCACCCTAAGGGGTATGAATAATGAGCAGTTCTTC
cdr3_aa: CASTLRGMNNEQFF

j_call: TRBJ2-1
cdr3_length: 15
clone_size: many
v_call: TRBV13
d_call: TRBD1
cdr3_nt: TGTACCAGCAGCGAGGGACAGGGATCCTACAATGAGCAGTTCTTC
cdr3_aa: CTSSEGQGSYNEQFF

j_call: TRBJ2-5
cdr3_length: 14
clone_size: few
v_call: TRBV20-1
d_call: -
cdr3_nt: TGCAGTGCTGGCGCTTTCAGGGGCAGGGAGACCCAGTACTTC
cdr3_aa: CSAGAFRGRETQYF

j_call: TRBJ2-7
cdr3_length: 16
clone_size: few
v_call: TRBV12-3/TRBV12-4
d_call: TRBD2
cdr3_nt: TGTGCCAGCAGTTTAGTACTAGCGGAAAGCTCCTACGAGCAGTACTTC
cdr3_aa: CASSLVLAESSYEQYF

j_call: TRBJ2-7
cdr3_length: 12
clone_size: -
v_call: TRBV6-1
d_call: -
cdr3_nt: TGTGCCAGCAGACCCAGCTCCTACGAGCAGTACTTC
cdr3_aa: CASRPSSYEQYF

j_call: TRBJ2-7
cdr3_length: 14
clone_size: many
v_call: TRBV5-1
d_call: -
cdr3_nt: TGCGCCAGCAGCTTGGGGACCTCCCTCCACGAGCAGTACTTC
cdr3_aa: CASSLGTSLHEQYF

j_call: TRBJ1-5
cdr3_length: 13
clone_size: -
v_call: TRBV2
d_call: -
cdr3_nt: TGTGCCAGCAGGACAGAGTCCAATCAGCCCCAGCATTTT
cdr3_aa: CASRTESNQPQHF

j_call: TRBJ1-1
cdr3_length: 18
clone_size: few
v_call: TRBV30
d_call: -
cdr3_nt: TGTGCCTGGAGTGTTAGGGCCAGGGGTGTACCCACTAACACTGAAGCTTTCTTT
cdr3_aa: CAWSVRARGVPTNTEAFF

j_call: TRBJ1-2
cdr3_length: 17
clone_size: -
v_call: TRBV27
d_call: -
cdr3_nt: TGTGCCGGCAGTTTGTTTAGCAGGGGCGCTTATAACTATGGCTACACCTTC
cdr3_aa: CAGSLFSRGAYNYGYTF

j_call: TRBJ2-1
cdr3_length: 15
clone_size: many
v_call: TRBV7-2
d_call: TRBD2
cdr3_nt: TGTGCCAGCAGCTTAGGGCTAGCGGGTCTCAATGAGCAGTTCTTC
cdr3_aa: CASSLGLAGLNEQFF

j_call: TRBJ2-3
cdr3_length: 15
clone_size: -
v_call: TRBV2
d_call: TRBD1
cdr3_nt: TGTGCCAGCAGTGTGCTTGACAGGGTCACAGATACGCAGTATTTT
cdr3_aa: CASSVLDRVTDTQYF

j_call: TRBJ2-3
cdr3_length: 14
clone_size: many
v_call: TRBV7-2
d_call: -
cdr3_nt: TGTGCCAGCAGCTTAGAGGGGCAGGACTCCCACGAGTATTTT
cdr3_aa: CASSLEGQDSHEYF

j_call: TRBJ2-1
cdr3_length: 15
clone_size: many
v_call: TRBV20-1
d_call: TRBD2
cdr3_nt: TGCAGTGCTAGCGGAAGTCTAGCGGGAGGAGGTGAGCAGTTCTTC
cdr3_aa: CSASGSLAGGGEQFF

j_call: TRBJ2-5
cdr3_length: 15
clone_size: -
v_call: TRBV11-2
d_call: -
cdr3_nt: TGTGCCAGCAGCTTCCAGGGGGGGGCCGGAGAGACCCAGTACTTC
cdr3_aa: CASSFQGGAGETQYF

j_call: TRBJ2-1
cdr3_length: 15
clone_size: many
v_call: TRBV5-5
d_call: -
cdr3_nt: TGTGCCAGCAGCTTGCAGGGCCTCTACTACAATGAGCAGTTCTTC
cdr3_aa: CASSLQGLYYNEQFF

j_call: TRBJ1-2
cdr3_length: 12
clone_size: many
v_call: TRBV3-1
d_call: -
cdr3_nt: TGTGCCAGCAGCCCCCGAACAGACCACTACACCTTC
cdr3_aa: CASSPRTDHYTF

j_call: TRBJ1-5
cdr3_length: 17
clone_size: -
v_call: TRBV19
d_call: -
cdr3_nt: TGTGCCAGTAGTATCCTCGGATGGAAAGGGGGCAATCAGCCCCAGCATTTT
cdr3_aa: CASSILGWKGGNQPQHF

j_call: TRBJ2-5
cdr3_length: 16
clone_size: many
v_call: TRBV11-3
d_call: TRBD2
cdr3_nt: TGTGCCAGCAGCTTGGGACTAGCGGGGGCCCCAGAGACCCAGTACTTC
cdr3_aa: CASSLGLAGAPETQYF